This TCR beta chain was captured by sequencing in a study of monozygotic twins with cystic fibrosis. Notes on the study in general: Median Simpson clonality of approximately 0.0091 suggested naive T cells predominated. Co-twins had the most similar V usage for 13 of 16 pairs, J for 8. Age, concordance and disease severity did not associate with shared CDR3 numbers.

About this clone: The antigen remains unidentified.

This CDR3 region has 12 residues. The germline V and J ends were trimmed by 2 bases and 8 bases, with 9 bases remaining between them. Germline V gene lookup returns CDR1 MNHNY and CDR2 SVGAGI (reference sequence). The protocol was immunoSEQ multiplex PCR, while the TCRdb copy is restricted to in-frame clones and leaves out a portion. Seen here are approximately 11,000 clones, roughly 95% observed once, and the top ten hold roughly 0.8%. This TCR was recovered from a boy younger than 18 with cystic fibrosis. The J gene is TRBJ1-2, the V gene TRBV6-6; no clear D. Sequences were obtained from blood. CDR3 in DNA: TGTGCCAGCAGTTACGTAGGTAGAGGCTACACCTTC. This codes for CASSYVGRGYTF.